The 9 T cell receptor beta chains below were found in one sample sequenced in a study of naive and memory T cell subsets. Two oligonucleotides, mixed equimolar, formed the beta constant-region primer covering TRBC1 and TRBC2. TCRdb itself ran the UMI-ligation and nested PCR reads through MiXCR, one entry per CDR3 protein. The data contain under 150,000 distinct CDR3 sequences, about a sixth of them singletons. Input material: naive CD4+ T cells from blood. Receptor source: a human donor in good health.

CDR3 region: CASSLEPADQPQHF. The CDR3 nucleotides are TGCGCCAGCAGCTTGGAGCCGGCCGATCAGCCCCAGCATTTT. The chain combines TRBV5-1 with TRBJ1-5, with D unclear. The germline V and J ends were trimmed by 0 bases and 5 bases, with 9 bases remaining between them. The CDR3 length is 14 residues. The germline V gene has CDR1 SGHRS and CDR2 YFSETQ.

The CDR3 sequence is CASRRSPSTDTQYF. The DNA of the CDR3 is TGTGCCAGCAGGCGGAGCCCCTCCACAGATACGCAGTATTTT. The V call is TRBV5-4, the J call TRBJ2-3, with unresolved D. CDR1 and CDR2 from the germline V gene are SGHNT and YYREEE (reference sequence). The CDR3 length is 14 residues. Trimming shortened V by 5 bases and J by 2 bases, and 12 bases separated the two germline ends.

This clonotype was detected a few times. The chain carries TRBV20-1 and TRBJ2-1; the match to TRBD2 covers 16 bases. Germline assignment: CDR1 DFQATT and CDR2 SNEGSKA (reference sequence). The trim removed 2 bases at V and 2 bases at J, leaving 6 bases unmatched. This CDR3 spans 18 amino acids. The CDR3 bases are TGCAGTGCTAGACTCTCCGGGACTAGCGGGAGGGCCTACAATGAGCAGTTCTTC. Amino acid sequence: CSARLSGTSGRAYNEQFF.

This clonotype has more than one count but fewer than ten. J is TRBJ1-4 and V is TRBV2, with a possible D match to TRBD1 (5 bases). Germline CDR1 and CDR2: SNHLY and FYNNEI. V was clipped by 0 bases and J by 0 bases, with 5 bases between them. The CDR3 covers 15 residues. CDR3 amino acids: CASSEAGATNEKLFF. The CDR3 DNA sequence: TGTGCCAGCAGTGAAGCGGGGGCAACTAATGAAAAACTGTTTTTT.

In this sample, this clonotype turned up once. CDR3 protein: CAISGSPSYEQYF. In nucleotides, the CDR3 is TGTGCCATCAGCGGGAGCCCGTCCTACGAGCAGTACTTC. The rearrangement links TRBV10-3 to TRBJ2-7, with TRBD2 as a possible D gene (6 bases). The CDR3 extends over 13 amino acids. The V end lost 6 bases, the J end lost 1 base, and 10 bases lay between the germline ends. Germline CDR1 is ENHRY and CDR2 is SYGVKD.

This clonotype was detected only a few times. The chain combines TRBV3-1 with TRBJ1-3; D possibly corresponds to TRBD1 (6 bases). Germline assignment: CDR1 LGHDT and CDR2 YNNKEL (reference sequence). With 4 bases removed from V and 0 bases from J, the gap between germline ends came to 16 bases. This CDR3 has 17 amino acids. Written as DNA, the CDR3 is TGTGCCAGCAGCCTCGTCGGGCAGGGGTACTCTGGAAACACCATATATTTT. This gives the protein CASSLVGQGYSGNTIYF.

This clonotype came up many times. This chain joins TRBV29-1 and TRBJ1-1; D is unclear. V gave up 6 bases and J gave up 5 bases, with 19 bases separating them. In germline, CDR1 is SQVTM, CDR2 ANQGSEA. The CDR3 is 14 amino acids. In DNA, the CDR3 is TGCAGCGTCCACCTTATGATGAGCGGGACTGAAGCTTTCTTT. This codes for CSVHLMMSGTEAFF.

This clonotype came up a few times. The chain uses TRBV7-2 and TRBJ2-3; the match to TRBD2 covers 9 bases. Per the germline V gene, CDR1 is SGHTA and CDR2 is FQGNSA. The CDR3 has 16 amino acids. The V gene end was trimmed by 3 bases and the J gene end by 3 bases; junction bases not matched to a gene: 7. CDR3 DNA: TGTGCCAGCAGCTTCAGGGCGGCGGGAGGGACAGATACGCAGTATTTT. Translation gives CASSFRAAGGTDTQYF.

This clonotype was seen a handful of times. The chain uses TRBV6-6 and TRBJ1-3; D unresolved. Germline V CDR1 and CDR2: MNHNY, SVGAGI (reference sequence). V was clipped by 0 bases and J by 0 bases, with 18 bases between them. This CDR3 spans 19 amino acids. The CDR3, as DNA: TGTGCCAGCAGTTACTCGAGGCAAAGTTCGGGCATCTCTGGAAACACCATATATTTT. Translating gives CASSYSRQSSGISGNTIYF.